The 25 T cell receptor beta chains reported below all come from one sample, sequenced in a study of T cells in Graves' hyperthyroidism and ophthalmopathy. TCR beta CDR3 regions were amplified from RNA transcripts. RT-PCR in the first round (using the HTBI primer set) targeted the TCR CDR3. Using its own MiXCR run on the multiplex PCR reads, TCRdb lists one record per CDR3 protein. The sample holds 450,000 to 550,000 distinct CDR3 sequences, around a quarter seen once. Sequencing was performed on blood. These receptor sequences come from a woman in her 30s with Graves' ophthalmopathy.

This clonotype showed up many times. V gene TRBV7-8 combines with J gene TRBJ2-7; D may match TRBD1 or TRBD2 (6 bases each). The CDR3 sequence is 15 residues long. The germline gives CDR1 SGHVS, CDR2 FQNEAQ. Trimming cost V 5 bases and J 3 bases, with 17 bases left between them. CDR3 protein: CASSLPRGRSYEQYF. DNA for the CDR3: TGTGCCAGCAGCCTTCCCCGGGGGCGCAGCTACGAGCAGTACTTC.

This clonotype was seen only a few times. The chain employs TRBV4-1 and TRBJ2-2; TRBD1 matches 7 bases. Germline CDR1 reads MGHRA; CDR2 reads YSYEKL. CDR3 length: 15 residues. V shed 3 bases, J shed 6 bases, and the junction held 7 bases outside the gene matches. The CDR3 DNA reads as TGCGCCAGCAGCCACCCTCTACAGGGGCCCGGGGAGCTGTTTTTT. It translates to CASSHPLQGPGELFF.

This clonotype was seen ten or more times. The chain is built from TRBV18 and TRBJ2-7, with D hard to call. The CDR3 is 15 residues long. CDR1 is KGHSH, CDR2 LQKENI, per germline. Trimming stripped 3 bases from V and 0 bases from J, with 12 bases between. The CDR3, as DNA: TGTGCCAGCTCACCGCAGAGATCCGTCTCCTACGAGCAGTACTTC. It translates to CASSPQRSVSYEQYF.

The sample holds many counts of this clonotype. The chain recombines TRBV5-1 with TRBJ2-7; no firm D call. Trimming left V 4 bases short and J 1 base short, with 12 bases between. The CDR3 is 14 amino acids. Germline lookup yields CDR1 SGHRS and CDR2 YFSETQ. The CDR3 is CASSAADSSYEQYF. CDR3 DNA: TGCGCCAGCAGCGCGGCGGATAGTTCCTACGAGCAGTACTTC.

The V call is TRBV24-1, the J call TRBJ2-5; possible D gene TRBD1, 6 bases. The V end lost 3 bases, the J end lost 5 bases, and 21 bases lay between the germline ends. Germline-derived CDR1 and CDR2 are KGHDR and SFDVKD. This CDR3 has 17 amino acids. The CDR3 DNA is TGTGCCACCAGTGATCCTCCGACAGGATTGGACGGGGAGACCCAGTACTTC. Protein sequence: CATSDPPTGLDGETQYF.

The sample holds a few counts of this clonotype. An end of the junction does not agree with germline; a read error may underlie this. V gene TRBV10-3 combines with J gene TRBJ2-5; 12 bases map to TRBD2. Germline V gives CDR1 ENHRY, CDR2 SYGVKD. The CDR3 runs 18 residues. The CDR3 sequence is CASSERLAGELYRETQYF. CDR3 DNA sequence: TGTGCCAGCAGTGAGCGACTAGCGGGGGAGCTTTACCGGGAGACCCAGTACTTC.

This clonotype appeared a few times. For the CDR3, the DNA is TGCGCCAGCAGCCCACAAGGGGACAGCGCGAGTGAGCAGTACTTC. Its protein is CASSPQGDSASEQYF. The chain combines TRBV4-1 with TRBJ2-7; 7 bases line up with TRBD1. CDR3 length: 15 amino acids. Trimming took 4 bases from V and 7 from J; bases not matched to a gene: 13. Germline CDR1 MGHRA, CDR2 YSYEKL.

There are many counts of this clonotype. This chain joins TRBV7-2 and TRBJ2-7; 9 bases map to TRBD1. CDR1 is SGHTA, CDR2 FQGNSA, per germline. With V trimmed by 0 bases and J by 3 bases, 3 bases remained unmatched. CDR3 length: 15 residues. The CDR3 nucleotides read TGTGCCAGCAGCTTAGCGCCGGGACAGGGCTACGAGCAGTACTTC. This encodes CASSLAPGQGYEQYF. The complete variable domain, with remaining parts taken from reference TRBV7-2 and TRBJ2-7, reads GAGVSQSPSNKVTEKGKDVELRCDPISGHTALYWYRQSLGQGLEFLIYFQGNSAPDKSGLPSDRFSAERTGGSVSTLTIQRTQQEDSAVYLCASSLAPGQGYEQYFGPGTRLTVT.

This clonotype was seen at least ten times. The V and J genes are TRBV6-1 and TRBJ2-7; D is unclear. The germline V gene has CDR1 MNHNS and CDR2 SASEGT. The V gene lost 7 bases and the J gene lost 6 bases, with 22 bases spanning the gap. The CDR3 loop spans 15 amino acids. CDR3 bases: TGTGCCAGCAACCCTTTGAGGATCGGTACTCCCGAGCAGTACTTC. Encoded protein: CASNPLRIGTPEQYF.

The chain carries TRBV15 and TRBJ2-2, with D unclear. Germline V gene data show CDR1 as LNHNV and CDR2 as YYDKDF (reference sequence). There are 14 residues in the CDR3. V dropped 0 bases and J dropped 6 bases, with 8 bases sitting between them. The chain's CDR3 is CATSREFPSGELFF. Written as DNA, the CDR3 is TGTGCCACCAGCAGAGAGTTCCCGTCCGGGGAGCTGTTTTTT.

There are a few counts of this clonotype. The chain carries TRBV20-1 and TRBJ1-1; D gene unclear. The CDR3 has 13 residues. Germline V lookup: CDR1 DFQATT, CDR2 SNEGSKA (reference sequence). The V and J ends lost 7 bases and 1 base respectively, with 13 bases between them. The CDR3 protein is CSDPALSNTEAFF. The CDR3 coding sequence is TGCAGTGACCCCGCCCTCTCGAACACTGAAGCTTTCTTT.

There are a few counts of this clonotype. The genes are TRBV2 and TRBJ2-7; perhaps TRBD1 as D (6 bases). This CDR3 is 13 amino acids long. Germline V gives CDR1 SNHLY, CDR2 FYNNEI. The V end was cut by 8 bases, the J end by 4 bases, with 15 bases between. Here the CDR3 reads CASVYRTAYEQYF. For the CDR3, the DNA is TGTGCCAGCGTGTATAGGACAGCTTACGAGCAGTACTTC.

This clonotype was counted ten times or more. The rearrangement links TRBV6-5 to TRBJ2-7; perhaps TRBD1 as D (5 bases). The CDR3 extends over 15 amino acids. The germline V gene encodes CDR1 MNHEY and CDR2 SVGAGI. The V end was cut by 3 bases, the J end by 1 base, with 13 bases between. CDR3 sequence: CASSYTQGASYEQYF. DNA of the CDR3: TGTGCCAGCAGTTATACCCAAGGGGCATCCTACGAGCAGTACTTC.

This clonotype was counted many times. This rearrangement joins TRBV27 to TRBJ2-7; D possibly corresponds to TRBD2 (5 bases). Germline V lookup: CDR1 MNHEY, CDR2 SMNVEV (reference sequence). The CDR3 sequence is 14 residues long. Trimming shortened V by 5 bases and J by 4 bases, and 15 bases separated the two germline ends. As DNA, the CDR3 is TGTGCCAGCAGTGAGACCGGGGTCTTGTACGAGCAGTACTTC. It encodes CASSETGVLYEQYF.

This clonotype occurred many times. The rearrangement uses TRBV7-2 and TRBJ1-2, with a tentative D call TRBD1 (6 bases). Trimming removed 5 bases from V and 5 bases from J, with 18 bases in between. Looked up from germline, CDR1 is SGHTA and CDR2 is FQGNSA. The CDR3 consists of 15 residues. CDR3 region: CASSPGQPIYYGYTF. Here the CDR3 DNA reads TGTGCCAGCAGCCCCGGACAGCCTATCTATTATGGCTACACCTTC.

Only a few counts were recorded for this clonotype. Sequence at one end of the junction differs from germline and may be a read error. This sequence joins TRBV5-1 and TRBJ2-5, with TRBD2 matching 8 bases. The germline gives CDR1 SGHRS, CDR2 YFSETQ. CDR3 length equals 16 residues. The CDR3 here is CATSKNTGTSGETQYF. The CDR3 nucleotides read TGCGCCACCAGCAAGAATACCGGGACTAGTGGTGAGACCCAGTACTTC.

Ten or more counts support this clonotype. The chain joins TRBV14 to TRBJ2-2; D remains ambiguous. This CDR3 has 13 amino acids. Looked up from germline, CDR1 is SGHDN and CDR2 is FVKESK. V lost 4 bases and J 4 bases, leaving 7 bases between the germline ends. The CDR3 sequence: CASSRSVTGELFF. The DNA for the CDR3 is TGTGCCAGCAGCCGAAGTGTCACCGGGGAGCTGTTTTTT.

This clonotype was picked up a small number of times. This rearrangement joins TRBV12-3 or TRBV12-4 to TRBJ1-5; no firm D call. Trimming left V 3 bases short and J 1 base short, with 10 bases between. CDR3 length: 15 residues. The CDR3 bases are TGTGCCAGCAGTTTGGAGGCTATAAGCAATCAGCCCCAGCATTTT. Encoded protein: CASSLEAISNQPQHF.

This clonotype came up a few times. V usage is TRBV28 and J usage is TRBJ1-5, with D perhaps matching TRBD1 (5 bases). Germline CDR1 and CDR2: MDHEN and SYDVKM. Trimming stripped 3 bases from V and 6 bases from J, with 12 bases between. The CDR3 covers 14 residues. CDR3 sequence: CASSLGQRVQPQHF. The DNA for the CDR3 is TGTGCCAGCAGTTTGGGGCAGAGAGTTCAGCCCCAGCATTTT.

This clonotype has a handful of counts. J is TRBJ1-1 and V is TRBV28; perhaps TRBD1 as D (5 bases). CDR1 MDHEN and CDR2 SYDVKM come from the germline V gene. V was cut by 6 bases and J by 4 bases, with 12 bases left in between. The length of the CDR3 is 13 residues. The CDR3 spells CASRTSGGTEAFF. In nucleotides, the CDR3 is TGTGCCAGCAGAACCTCGGGGGGCACTGAAGCTTTCTTT. The variable domain in full, with the rest retrieved from reference TRBV28 and TRBJ1-1, is DVKVTQSSRYLVKRTGEKVFLECVQDMDHENMFWYRQDPGLGLRLIYFSYDVKMKEKGDIPEGYSVSREKKERFSLILESASTNQTSMYLCASRTSGGTEAFFGQGTRLTVV.

The chain employs TRBV7-3 and TRBJ2-7; 11 nucleotides line up with TRBD2. Germline lookup yields CDR1 SGHTA and CDR2 FQGTGA. J lost 5 bases, V lost 5 bases, and 8 bases had no gene match. The CDR3 length is 15 residues. As DNA, the CDR3 is TGTGCCAGCAGCCCCACACTAGCGGGAGTCCACGAGCAGTACTTC. This codes for CASSPTLAGVHEQYF.

Concerning this clonotype: A read error may be the cause here, since a much bigger clone is one base away. The chain carries TRBV2 and TRBJ2-2; tentative D call: TRBD2 (5 bases). Per the germline V gene, CDR1 is SNHLY and CDR2 is FYNNEI. The CDR3 runs 15 residues. The CDR3 loop is CAGRPDGIAPGELCF. The CDR3 nucleotides read TGTGCCGGAAGGCCCGACGGGATAGCACCCGGGGAGCTGTGTTTT.

This rearrangement joins TRBV6-4 to TRBJ1-1; D ambiguous. The CDR3 runs to 15 residues. The V and J ends lost 6 bases and 1 base respectively, with 15 bases between them. CDR1 and CDR2 (germline): MRHNA, SNTAGT. This chain's CDR3 is CASSLTSGSNTEAFF. CDR3 DNA sequence: TGTGCCAGCAGCTTAACTTCAGGTTCGAACACTGAAGCTTTCTTT.

This clonotype was recorded many times. The chain links TRBV12-3 or TRBV12-4 to TRBJ2-7; D gene ambiguous. The V and J ends lost 3 bases and 4 bases respectively, with 13 bases between them. The CDR3 extends over 14 amino acids. The CDR3: CASSFSLVLYEQYF. The DNA of the CDR3 is TGTGCCAGCAGTTTTAGTCTAGTATTATACGAGCAGTACTTC.

This clonotype occurred many times. The CDR3 DNA follows: TGTGCCAGCAGTTACTCGGTCGGCAGCTTCTATGGCTACACCTTC. Translated: CASSYSVGSFYGYTF. The chain carries TRBV6-2 or TRBV6-3 and TRBJ1-2; D not resolved. The V gene lost 0 bases and the J gene lost 4 bases, with 12 bases spanning the gap. This CDR3 is 15 amino acids long. Per germline, CDR1 MNHEY and CDR2 SVGEGT.